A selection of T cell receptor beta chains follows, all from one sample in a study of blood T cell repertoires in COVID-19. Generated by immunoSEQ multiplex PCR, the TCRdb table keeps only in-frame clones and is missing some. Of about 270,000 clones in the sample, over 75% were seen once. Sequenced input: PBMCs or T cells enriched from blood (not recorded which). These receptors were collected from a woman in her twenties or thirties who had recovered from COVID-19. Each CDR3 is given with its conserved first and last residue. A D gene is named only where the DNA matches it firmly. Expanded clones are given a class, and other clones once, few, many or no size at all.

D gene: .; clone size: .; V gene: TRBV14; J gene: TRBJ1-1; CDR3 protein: CASSQDKEGWAMDTEAFF; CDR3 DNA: TGTGCCAGCAGCCAAGATAAGGAGGGGTGGGCGATGGACACTGAAGCTTTCTTT
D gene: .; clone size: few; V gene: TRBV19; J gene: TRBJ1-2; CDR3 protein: CASSYSPGDYGYTF; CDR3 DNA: TGTGCCAGTAGTTACTCCCCGGGGGACTATGGCTACACCTTC
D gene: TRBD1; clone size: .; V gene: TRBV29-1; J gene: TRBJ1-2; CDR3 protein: CSVPGKGGAYGYTF; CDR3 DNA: TGCAGCGTTCCGGGGAAAGGGGGCGCCTATGGCTACACCTTC
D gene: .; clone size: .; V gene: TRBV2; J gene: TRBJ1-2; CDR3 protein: CASSEVQGGRYGYTF; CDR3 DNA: TGTGCCAGCAGTGAAGTCCAGGGAGGGCGGTATGGCTACACCTTC
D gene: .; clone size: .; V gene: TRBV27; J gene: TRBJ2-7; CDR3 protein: CASSLPLGEQYF; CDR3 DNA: TGTGCCAGCAGTTTACCCCTCGGCGAGCAGTACTTC
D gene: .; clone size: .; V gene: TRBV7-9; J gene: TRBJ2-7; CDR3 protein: CASSPDRYTPYEQYF; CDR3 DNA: TGTGCCAGCAGCCCCGACAGGTATACCCCCTACGAGCAGTACTTC
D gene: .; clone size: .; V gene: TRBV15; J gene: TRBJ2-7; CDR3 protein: CATSPDPVVTYEQYF; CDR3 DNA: TGTGCCACCAGCCCCGACCCAGTGGTGACATACGAGCAGTACTTC
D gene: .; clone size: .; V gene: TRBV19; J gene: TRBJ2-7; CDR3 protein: CASSISQTYEQYF; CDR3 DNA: TGTGCCAGTAGTATTTCTCAGACCTACGAGCAGTACTTC
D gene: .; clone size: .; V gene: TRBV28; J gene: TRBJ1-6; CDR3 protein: CASSSTAYNSPLHF; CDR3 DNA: TGTGCCAGCAGTTCGACTGCCTATAATTCACCCCTCCACTTT
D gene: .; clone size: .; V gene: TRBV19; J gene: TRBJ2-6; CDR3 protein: CASSGGYSGANVLTF; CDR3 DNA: TGTGCCAGTAGCGGGGGATACTCTGGGGCCAACGTCCTGACTTTC
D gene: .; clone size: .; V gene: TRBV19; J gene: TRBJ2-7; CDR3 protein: CASSIGTGQYYEQYF; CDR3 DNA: TGTGCCAGTAGTATAGGAACAGGGCAATACTACGAGCAGTACTTC
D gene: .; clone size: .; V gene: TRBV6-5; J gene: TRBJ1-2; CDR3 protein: CASKSYRGYTF; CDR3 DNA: TGTGCCAGCAAATCCTACCGGGGCTACACCTTC
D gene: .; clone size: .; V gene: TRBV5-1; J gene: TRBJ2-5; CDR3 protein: CASSSTGETQYF; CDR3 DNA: TGCGCCAGCAGCTCTACAGGAGAGACCCAGTACTTC
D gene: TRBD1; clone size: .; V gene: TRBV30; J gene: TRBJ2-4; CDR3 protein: CAWTGQGLAKNIQYF; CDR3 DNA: TGTGCCTGGACTGGACAGGGACTAGCCAAAAACATTCAGTACTTC
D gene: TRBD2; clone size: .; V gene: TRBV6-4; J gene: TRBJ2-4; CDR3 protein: CASSDSGGYPWKNIQYF; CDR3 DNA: TGTGCCAGCAGTGACTCGGGAGGGTACCCATGGAAAAACATTCAGTACTTC
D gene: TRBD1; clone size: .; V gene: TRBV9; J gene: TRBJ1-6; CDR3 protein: CASTRDRANSPLHF; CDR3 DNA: TGTGCCAGCACACGTGACAGGGCGAATTCACCCCTCCACTTT
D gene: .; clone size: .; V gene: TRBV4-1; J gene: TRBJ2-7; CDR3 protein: CASSQFLASSYEQYF; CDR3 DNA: TGCGCCAGCAGCCAATTCCTAGCGAGCTCCTACGAGCAGTACTTC
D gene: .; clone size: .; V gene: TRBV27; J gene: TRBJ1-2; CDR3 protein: CASSPLPNYAYGYTF; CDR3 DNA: TGTGCCAGCAGTCCCCTCCCCAATTATGCGTATGGCTACACCTTC
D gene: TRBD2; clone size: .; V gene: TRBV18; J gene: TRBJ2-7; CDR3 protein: CASSPPSGGVGDYEQYF; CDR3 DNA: TGTGCCAGCTCACCCCCGTCGGGGGGAGTGGGTGACTACGAGCAGTACTTC
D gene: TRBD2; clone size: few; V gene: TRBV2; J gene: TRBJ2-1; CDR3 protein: CASSEVLAGKQFF; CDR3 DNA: TGTGCCAGCAGTGAAGTGCTAGCGGGGAAGCAGTTCTTC
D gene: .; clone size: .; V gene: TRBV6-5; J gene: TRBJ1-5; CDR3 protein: CASKKGHLTTPQHF; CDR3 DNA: TGTGCCAGCAAAAAAGGACACCTGACAACGCCCCAGCATTTT
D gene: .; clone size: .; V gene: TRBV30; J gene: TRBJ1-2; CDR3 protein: CAWGRETGYTF; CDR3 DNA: TGTGCCTGGGGGAGGGAGACAGGCTACACCTTC
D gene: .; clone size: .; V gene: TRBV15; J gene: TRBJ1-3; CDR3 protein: CATSQGYGNTIYF; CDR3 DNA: TGTGCCACCAGCCAGGGGTACGGAAACACCATATATTTT
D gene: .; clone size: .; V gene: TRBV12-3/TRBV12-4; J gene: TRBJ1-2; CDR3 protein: CASSQMQHYGYTF; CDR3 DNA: TGTGCCAGCAGTCAGATGCAACACTATGGCTACACCTTC
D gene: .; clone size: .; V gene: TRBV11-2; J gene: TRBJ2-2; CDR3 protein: CASSLGDSRTGELFF; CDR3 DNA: TGTGCCAGCAGCTTAGGCGATAGCCGCACCGGGGAGCTGTTTTTT
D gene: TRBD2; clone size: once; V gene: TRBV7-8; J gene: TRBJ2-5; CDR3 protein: CASTPPPSGSTETQYF; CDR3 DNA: TGTGCCAGCACCCCACCTCCTAGCGGGAGCACGGAGACCCAGTACTTC
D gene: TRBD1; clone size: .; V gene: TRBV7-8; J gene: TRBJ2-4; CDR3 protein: CASSLGQGIFGTAKNIQYF; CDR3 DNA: TGTGCCAGCAGCTTGGGACAGGGTATATTCGGGACGGCCAAAAACATTCAGTACTTC
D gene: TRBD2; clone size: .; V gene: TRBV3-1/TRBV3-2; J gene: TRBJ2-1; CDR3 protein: CASSQDQGLAGDNEQFF; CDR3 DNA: TGTGCCAGCAGCCAAGACCAGGGACTAGCGGGGGACAATGAGCAGTTCTTC
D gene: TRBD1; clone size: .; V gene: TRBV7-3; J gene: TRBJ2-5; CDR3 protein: CASSSGTGVGETQYF; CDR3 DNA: TGTGCCAGCAGCTCCGGGACAGGGGTCGGAGAGACCCAGTACTTC
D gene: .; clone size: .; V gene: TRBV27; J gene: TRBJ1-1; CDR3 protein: CASSWRALNTEAFF; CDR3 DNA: TGTGCCAGCAGTTGGCGGGCCCTGAACACTGAAGCTTTCTTT
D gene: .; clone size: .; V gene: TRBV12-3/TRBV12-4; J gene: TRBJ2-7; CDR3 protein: CASSSPAYEQYF; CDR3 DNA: TGTGCCAGCAGTTCCCCGGCCTACGAGCAGTACTTC
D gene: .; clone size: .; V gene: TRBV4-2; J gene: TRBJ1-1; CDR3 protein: CASSQEGRYEEAFF; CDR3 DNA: TGTGCCAGCAGCCAAGAGGGGAGATATGAAGAAGCTTTCTTT
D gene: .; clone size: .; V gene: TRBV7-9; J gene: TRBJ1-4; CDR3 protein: CASSPAGFNEKLFF; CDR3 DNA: TGTGCCAGCAGCCCGGCGGGGTTCAATGAAAAACTGTTTTTT
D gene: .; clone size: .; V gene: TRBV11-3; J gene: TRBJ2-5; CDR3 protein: CASSSLVNQETQYF; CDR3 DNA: TGTGCCAGCAGCTCCCTAGTTAACCAAGAGACCCAGTACTTC
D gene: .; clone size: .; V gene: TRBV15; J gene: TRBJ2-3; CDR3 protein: CATSGTVAVTQYF; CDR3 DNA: TGTGCCACCAGCGGGACCGTAGCGGTTACGCAGTATTTT
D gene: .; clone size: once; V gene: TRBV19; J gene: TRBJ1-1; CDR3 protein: CASSIGLQGNTEAFF; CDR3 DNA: TGTGCCAGTAGTATAGGATTGCAGGGCAACACTGAAGCTTTCTTT
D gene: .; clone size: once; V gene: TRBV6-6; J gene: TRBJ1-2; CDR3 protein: CASSPPGGAGYTF; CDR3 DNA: TGTGCCAGCAGTCCCCCGGGGGGAGCTGGCTACACCTTC
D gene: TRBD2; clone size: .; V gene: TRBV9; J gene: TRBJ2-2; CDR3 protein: CASSVSSGDGELFF; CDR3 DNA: TGTGCCAGCAGCGTTTCTAGCGGGGACGGGGAGCTGTTTTTT
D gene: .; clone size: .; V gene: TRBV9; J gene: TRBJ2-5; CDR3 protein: CASSVRDLGETQYF; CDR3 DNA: TGTGCCAGCAGCGTAAGGGACTTAGGGGAGACCCAGTACTTC
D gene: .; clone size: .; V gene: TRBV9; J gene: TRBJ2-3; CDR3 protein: CASSRLAADTQYF; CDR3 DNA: TGTGCCAGCAGTAGGCTAGCCGCAGATACGCAGTATTTT
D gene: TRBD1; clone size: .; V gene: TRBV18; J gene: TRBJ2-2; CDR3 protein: CASSPQRQGTTGELFF; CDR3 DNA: TGTGCCAGCTCACCCCAACGACAGGGGACCACCGGGGAGCTGTTTTTT
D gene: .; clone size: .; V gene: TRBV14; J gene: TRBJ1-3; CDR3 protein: CASSRLGVRNTIYF; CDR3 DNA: TGTGCCAGCAGCCGATTAGGGGTACGAAACACCATATATTTT
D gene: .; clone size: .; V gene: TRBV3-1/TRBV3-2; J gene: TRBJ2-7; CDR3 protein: CASSRAGVYEQYF; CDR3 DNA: TGTGCCAGCAGCCGCGCAGGGGTCTACGAGCAGTACTTC